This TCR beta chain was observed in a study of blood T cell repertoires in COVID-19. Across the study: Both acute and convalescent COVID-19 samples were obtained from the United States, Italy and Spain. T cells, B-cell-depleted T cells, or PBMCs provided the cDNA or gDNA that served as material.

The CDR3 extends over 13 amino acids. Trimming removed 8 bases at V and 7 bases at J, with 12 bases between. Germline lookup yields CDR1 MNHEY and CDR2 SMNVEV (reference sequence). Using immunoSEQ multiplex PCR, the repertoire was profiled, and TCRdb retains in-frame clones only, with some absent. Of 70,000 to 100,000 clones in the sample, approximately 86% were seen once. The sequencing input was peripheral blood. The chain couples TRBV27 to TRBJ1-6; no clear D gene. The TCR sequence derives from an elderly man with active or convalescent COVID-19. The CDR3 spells CASSRQENSPLHF. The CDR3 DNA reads TGTGCCAGCTCCCGCCAAGAGAATTCACCCCTCCACTTT.